Listed below are T cell receptor beta chains from one sample, sequenced in a study of blood T cell repertoires in COVID-19. Some clones are missing from TCRdb's copy, which holds only in-frame ones; the method was immunoSEQ multiplex PCR. The sample contains approximately 180,000 clones, roughly 84% of which appear only once. Sequences were obtained from peripheral blood. The receptor source for this set is a woman aged 80 or over with acute or convalescent COVID-19. CDR3s include the opening cysteine and the closing phenylalanine or tryptophan. Fields, in order: D gene, clone size, V gene, J gene, CDR3 DNA, CDR3 protein. A D gene is named only where the DNA matches it firmly. Clone size is given for some rows only: seen once, a few or many times, or a class if the clone is expanded.

d_call: TRBD2; clone_size: .; v_call: TRBV9; j_call: TRBJ2-1; cdr3_nt: TGTGCCAGCAGCGCGACTAGCGGGATCTACAATGAGCAGTTCTTC; cdr3_aa: CASSATSGIYNEQFF
d_call: TRBD2; clone_size: .; v_call: TRBV9; j_call: TRBJ2-7; cdr3_nt: TGTGCCAGCAGCGGCTATAGCGGGGGGGCTCCACTCGAGCAGTACTTC; cdr3_aa: CASSGYSGGAPLEQYF
d_call: .; clone_size: .; v_call: TRBV21-1; j_call: TRBJ1-5; cdr3_nt: TGTGCCAGCAGCAAAGGAGGGGGGGATAGCAATCAGCCCCAGCATTTT; cdr3_aa: CASSKGGGDSNQPQHF
d_call: .; clone_size: .; v_call: TRBV2; j_call: TRBJ2-7; cdr3_nt: TGTGCCAGCAGTGAAAGGGGCAGGGGCTACGAGCAGTACTTC; cdr3_aa: CASSERGRGYEQYF
d_call: TRBD1; clone_size: .; v_call: TRBV10-3; j_call: TRBJ1-2; cdr3_nt: TGTGCCACCAGAGACAGGGGCTATGGCTACACCTTC; cdr3_aa: CATRDRGYGYTF
d_call: .; clone_size: .; v_call: TRBV5-8; j_call: TRBJ2-5; cdr3_nt: TGTGCCAGCAGACTGCCTTCGGGAGCGCCAATACAAGAGACCCAGTACTTC; cdr3_aa: CASRLPSGAPIQETQYF
d_call: TRBD1; clone_size: few; v_call: TRBV6-6; j_call: TRBJ1-2; cdr3_nt: TGTGCCAGCAGTCCCGGGACAGGGAACTATGGCTACACCTTC; cdr3_aa: CASSPGTGNYGYTF
d_call: .; clone_size: .; v_call: TRBV12-3/TRBV12-4; j_call: TRBJ2-3; cdr3_nt: TGTGCCAGCAGCCCGTTTAGCGGCGATACGCAGTATTTT; cdr3_aa: CASSPFSGDTQYF
d_call: .; clone_size: .; v_call: TRBV25-1; j_call: TRBJ1-2; cdr3_nt: TGTGCCAGCAGTGAACTCCAGATTAACTATGGCTACACCTTC; cdr3_aa: CASSELQINYGYTF
d_call: .; clone_size: .; v_call: TRBV29-1; j_call: TRBJ2-5; cdr3_nt: TGCAGCGTTGAGAGAGGGGAGACCCAGTACTTC; cdr3_aa: CSVERGETQYF
d_call: TRBD1; clone_size: .; v_call: TRBV7-8; j_call: TRBJ2-1; cdr3_nt: TGTGCCAGCAGCTTATCACCGGGACAGGGGGCTGACAATGAGCAGTTCTTC; cdr3_aa: CASSLSPGQGADNEQFF
d_call: TRBD2; clone_size: once; v_call: TRBV7-3; j_call: TRBJ2-5; cdr3_nt: TGTGCCAGCAGCTTAGGGACTAGCGGCGCAGAGACCCAGTACTTC; cdr3_aa: CASSLGTSGAETQYF
d_call: .; clone_size: .; v_call: TRBV9; j_call: TRBJ1-4; cdr3_nt: TGTGCCAGCAGCGTAGACGGTAATGAAAAACTGTTTTTT; cdr3_aa: CASSVDGNEKLFF
d_call: .; clone_size: .; v_call: TRBV27; j_call: TRBJ1-2; cdr3_nt: TGTGCCAGCAGGACTATCGGAGGGCAGGCCACAAAGTTTGCTAACTATGGCTACACCTTC; cdr3_aa: CASRTIGGQATKFANYGYTF
d_call: .; clone_size: .; v_call: TRBV30; j_call: TRBJ1-5; cdr3_nt: TGTGCCTGGAGTGTACGGGGAGTTAGCAATCAGCCCCAGCATTTT; cdr3_aa: CAWSVRGVSNQPQHF
d_call: TRBD2; clone_size: .; v_call: TRBV5-4; j_call: TRBJ2-2; cdr3_nt: TGTGCCAGCACCCCCCGGGGGGGATCGAACACCGGGGAGCTGTTTTTT; cdr3_aa: CASTPRGGSNTGELFF
d_call: TRBD1; clone_size: .; v_call: TRBV19; j_call: TRBJ1-2; cdr3_nt: TGTGCCAGTAGCACAAACAGGGGGTCGGGCGGCTACACCTTC; cdr3_aa: CASSTNRGSGGYTF
d_call: .; clone_size: .; v_call: TRBV9; j_call: TRBJ2-5; cdr3_nt: TGTGCCAGCAGTAGACGGACAGAACCTCAAGAGACCCAGTACTTC; cdr3_aa: CASSRRTEPQETQYF
d_call: TRBD1; clone_size: .; v_call: TRBV23-1; j_call: TRBJ1-2; cdr3_nt: TGCGCCAGCAGTCAAGATAGGGGGCGGACGAACGACTATGGCTACACCTTC; cdr3_aa: CASSQDRGRTNDYGYTF
d_call: .; clone_size: .; v_call: TRBV10-3; j_call: TRBJ1-5; cdr3_nt: TGTGCCATCAGTGAAGGGGGAAGCAATCAGCCCCAGCATTTT; cdr3_aa: CAISEGGSNQPQHF
d_call: TRBD1; clone_size: once; v_call: TRBV4-1; j_call: TRBJ1-4; cdr3_nt: TGCGCCAGCAGCCAAGCCGGGACAGCCTTTGAAAAACTGTTTTTT; cdr3_aa: CASSQAGTAFEKLFF
d_call: TRBD2; clone_size: .; v_call: TRBV5-6; j_call: TRBJ2-3; cdr3_nt: TGTGCCAGCAGCTCCCTGACTAGCGAAAGGGGCACAGATACGCAGTATTTT; cdr3_aa: CASSSLTSERGTDTQYF
d_call: TRBD1; clone_size: .; v_call: TRBV6-6; j_call: TRBJ2-7; cdr3_nt: TGTGCCAGCAGTTACTCGCGGACAGGGTCCTCCTACGAGCAGTACTTC; cdr3_aa: CASSYSRTGSSYEQYF
d_call: TRBD1; clone_size: .; v_call: TRBV19; j_call: TRBJ1-1; cdr3_nt: TGTGCCAGTAGAAGACAGGGGGTGAACACTGAAGCTTTCTTT; cdr3_aa: CASRRQGVNTEAFF
d_call: .; clone_size: .; v_call: TRBV12-5; j_call: TRBJ1-6; cdr3_nt: TGTGCTAGTGGTTTGGTGGGCGGAGGGAATTCACCCCTCCACTTT; cdr3_aa: CASGLVGGGNSPLHF
d_call: TRBD1; clone_size: .; v_call: TRBV3-1/TRBV3-2; j_call: TRBJ1-2; cdr3_nt: TGTGCCAGCAGCCGAAGGGGACAGGGTCGGGGCGGCTACACCTTC; cdr3_aa: CASSRRGQGRGGYTF
d_call: TRBD1; clone_size: .; v_call: TRBV6-5; j_call: TRBJ1-1; cdr3_nt: TGTGCCAGCATCCCCGGGACAGCAGTGAACACTGAAGCTTTCTTT; cdr3_aa: CASIPGTAVNTEAFF
d_call: .; clone_size: few; v_call: TRBV2; j_call: TRBJ2-7; cdr3_nt: TGTGCCAGGCAGGGGGGAGGAGGCCACGAGCAGTACTTC; cdr3_aa: CARQGGGGHEQYF
d_call: .; clone_size: once; v_call: TRBV11-2; j_call: TRBJ2-5; cdr3_nt: TGTGCCAGCAGCCCCCTTTCGGGTCAAGAGACCCAGTACTTC; cdr3_aa: CASSPLSGQETQYF
d_call: .; clone_size: .; v_call: TRBV6-2/TRBV6-3; j_call: TRBJ1-1; cdr3_nt: TGTGCCAGCAGCCCTCGGGTCTCGGGAACTGAAGCTTTCTTT; cdr3_aa: CASSPRVSGTEAFF
d_call: TRBD1; clone_size: few; v_call: TRBV28; j_call: TRBJ1-2; cdr3_nt: TGTGCCAGCAGTGCCCGGGACAGAACTTATTATGGCTACACCTTC; cdr3_aa: CASSARDRTYYGYTF
d_call: TRBD2; clone_size: .; v_call: TRBV14; j_call: TRBJ2-5; cdr3_nt: TGTGCCAGCAGCCAAGATAGGCTAGCGGGGTATGAGACCCAGTACTTC; cdr3_aa: CASSQDRLAGYETQYF